This TCR beta chain was recovered during a study of OX40 agonist ivuxolimab in advanced cancers. Overall study: Previous treatment with anti-PD-1, anti-PD-L1 or anti-CTLA-4 therapy was allowed; over 35% had received some. Partial responses were achieved by three patients, one with hepatocellular carcinoma and two with cutaneous melanoma.

Germline CDR1 is GTSNPN and CDR2 is SVGIG (reference sequence). CDR3 length: 16 amino acids. The ends were cut back, 0 bases at V and 2 bases at J, with 17 bases in the middle. On this clone itself: As yet, its antigen is unknown.

Assay used: immunoSEQ multiplex PCR; TCRdb lists only in-frame clones, some missing. The table has about 110,000 clones, 90% seen once. Study-wide findings and caveats: Low normalized clonal expansion also occurred in some nonresponding patients. On average, a greater number of expanded clones characterised CD8+ T cells relative to CD4+.

Sequenced here: CD4+ or CD8+ T cells sorted from blood, sampled in a trial of the OX40 agonist ivuxolimab. The gene calls are TRBV30 and TRBJ2-7, with D possibly being TRBD1 or TRBD2 (5 bases each). The sequence was collected from an adult with an advanced solid tumor such as melanoma, head and neck, liver or kidney cancer. In DNA form, the CDR3 reads TGTGCCTGGAGTGTACGATTGTGGGGGACGCCCTACGAGCAGTACTTC. Amino acid sequence: CAWSVRLWGTPYEQYF.